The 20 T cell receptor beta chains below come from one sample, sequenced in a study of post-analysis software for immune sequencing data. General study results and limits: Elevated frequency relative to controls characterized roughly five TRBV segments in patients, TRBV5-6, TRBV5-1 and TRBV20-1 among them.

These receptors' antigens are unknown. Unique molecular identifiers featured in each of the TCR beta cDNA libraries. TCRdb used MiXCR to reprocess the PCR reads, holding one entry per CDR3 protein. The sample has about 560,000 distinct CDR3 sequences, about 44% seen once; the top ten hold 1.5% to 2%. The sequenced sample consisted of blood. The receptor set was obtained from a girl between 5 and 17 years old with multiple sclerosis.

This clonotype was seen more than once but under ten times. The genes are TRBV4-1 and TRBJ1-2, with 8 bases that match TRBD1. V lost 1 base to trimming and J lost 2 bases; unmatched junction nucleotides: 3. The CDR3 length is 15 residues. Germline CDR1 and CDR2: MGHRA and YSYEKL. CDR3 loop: CASSQGRTGNYGYTF. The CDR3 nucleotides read TGCGCCAGCAGCCAAGGACGGACAGGGAACTATGGCTACACCTTC.

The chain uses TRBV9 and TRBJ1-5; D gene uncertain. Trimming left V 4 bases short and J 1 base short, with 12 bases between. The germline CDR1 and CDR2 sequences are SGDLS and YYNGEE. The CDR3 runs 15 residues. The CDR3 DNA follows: TGTGCCAGCAGCCCGTTCGGTGAGAGCAATCAGCCCCAGCATTTT. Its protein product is CASSPFGESNQPQHF.

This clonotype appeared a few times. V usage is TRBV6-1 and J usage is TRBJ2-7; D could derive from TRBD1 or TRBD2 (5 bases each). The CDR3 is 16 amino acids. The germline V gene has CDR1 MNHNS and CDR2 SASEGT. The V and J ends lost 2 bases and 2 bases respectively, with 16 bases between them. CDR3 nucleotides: TGTGCCAGCAGTGAAAGGGACCTTCCGGGTCCCTACGAGCAGTACTTC. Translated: CASSERDLPGPYEQYF.

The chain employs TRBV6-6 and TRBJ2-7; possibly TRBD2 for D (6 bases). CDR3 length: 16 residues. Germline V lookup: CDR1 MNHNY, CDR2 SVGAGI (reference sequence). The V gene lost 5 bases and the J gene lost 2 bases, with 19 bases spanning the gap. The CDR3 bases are TGTGCCAGCAGTAACAACCCTGGGACTTTCCCCTACGAGCAGTACTTC. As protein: CASSNNPGTFPYEQYF.

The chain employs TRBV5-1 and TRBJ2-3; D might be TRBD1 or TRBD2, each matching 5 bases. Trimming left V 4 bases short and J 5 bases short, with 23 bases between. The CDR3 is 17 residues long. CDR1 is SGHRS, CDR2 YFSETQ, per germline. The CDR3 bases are TGCGCCAGCAGCCTGGGGCGCCCGGGGCGCGGATTAGATACGCAGTATTTT. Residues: CASSLGRPGRGLDTQYF. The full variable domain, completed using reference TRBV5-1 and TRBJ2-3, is KAGVTQTPRYLIKTRGQQVTLSCSPISGHRSVSWYQQTPGQGLQFLFEYFSETQRNKGNFPGRFSGRQFSNSRSEMNVSTLELGDSALYLCASSLGRPGRGLDTQYFGPGTRLTVL.

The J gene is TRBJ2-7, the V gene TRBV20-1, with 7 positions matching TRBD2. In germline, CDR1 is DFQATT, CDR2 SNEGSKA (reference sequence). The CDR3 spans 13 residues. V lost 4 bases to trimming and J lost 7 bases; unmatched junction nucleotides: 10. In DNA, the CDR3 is TGCAGTGCTAAATATGGGACTACGGGGGAGCAGTACTTC. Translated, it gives CSAKYGTTGEQYF.

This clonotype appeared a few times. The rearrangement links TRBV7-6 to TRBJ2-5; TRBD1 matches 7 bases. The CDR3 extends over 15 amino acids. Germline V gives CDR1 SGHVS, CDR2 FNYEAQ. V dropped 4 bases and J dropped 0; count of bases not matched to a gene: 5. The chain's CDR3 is CASSYGTADQETQYF. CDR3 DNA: TGTGCCAGCAGCTACGGGACAGCAGACCAAGAGACCCAGTACTTC.

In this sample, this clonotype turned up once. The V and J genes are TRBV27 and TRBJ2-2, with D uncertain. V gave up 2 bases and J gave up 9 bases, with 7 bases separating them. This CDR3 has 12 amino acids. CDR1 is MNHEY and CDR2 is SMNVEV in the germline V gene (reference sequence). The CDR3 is CASSLMGRELFF. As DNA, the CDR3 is TGTGCCAGCAGTTTAATGGGGAGGGAGCTGTTTTTT.

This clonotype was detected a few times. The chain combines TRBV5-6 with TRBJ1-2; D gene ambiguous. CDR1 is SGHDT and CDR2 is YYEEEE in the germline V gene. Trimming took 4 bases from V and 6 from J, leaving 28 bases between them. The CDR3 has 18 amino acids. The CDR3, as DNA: TGTGCCAGCAGCCTCACCAAGAGTTCTTTATACGCTCTGGATGGCTACACCTTC. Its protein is CASSLTKSSLYALDGYTF.

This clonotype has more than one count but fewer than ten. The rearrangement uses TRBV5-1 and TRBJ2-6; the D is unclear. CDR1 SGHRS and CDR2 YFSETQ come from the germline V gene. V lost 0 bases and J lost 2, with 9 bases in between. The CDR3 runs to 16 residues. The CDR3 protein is CASSLAVSTGANVLTF. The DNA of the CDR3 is TGCGCCAGCAGCTTGGCCGTGAGTACTGGGGCCAACGTCCTGACTTTC.

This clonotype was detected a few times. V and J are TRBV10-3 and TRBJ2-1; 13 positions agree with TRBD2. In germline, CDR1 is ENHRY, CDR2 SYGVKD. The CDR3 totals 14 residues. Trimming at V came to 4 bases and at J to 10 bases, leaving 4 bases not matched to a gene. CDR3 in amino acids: CAISVGLAGVEQFF. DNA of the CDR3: TGTGCCATCAGTGTCGGACTAGCGGGAGTCGAGCAGTTCTTC.

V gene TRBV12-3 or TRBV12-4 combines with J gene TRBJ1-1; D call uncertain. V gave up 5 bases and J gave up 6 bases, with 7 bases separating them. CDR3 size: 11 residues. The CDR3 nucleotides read TGTGCCAGCAGTCGGACGGCTGAAGCTTTCTTT. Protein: CASSRTAEAFF.

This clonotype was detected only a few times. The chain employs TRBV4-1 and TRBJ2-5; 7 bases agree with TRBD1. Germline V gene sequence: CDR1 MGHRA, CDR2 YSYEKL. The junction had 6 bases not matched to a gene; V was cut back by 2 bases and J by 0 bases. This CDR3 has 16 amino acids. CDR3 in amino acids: CASSQRDRLYQETQYF. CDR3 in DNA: TGCGCCAGCAGCCAACGGGACAGATTGTACCAAGAGACCCAGTACTTC.

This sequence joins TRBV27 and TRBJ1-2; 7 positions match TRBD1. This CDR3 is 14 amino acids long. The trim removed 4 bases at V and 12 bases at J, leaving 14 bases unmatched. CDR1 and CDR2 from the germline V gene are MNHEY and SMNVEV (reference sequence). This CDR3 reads CASSSRQGLGGDTF. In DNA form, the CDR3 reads TGTGCCAGCAGTTCTCGACAGGGATTAGGCGGCGACACCTTC.

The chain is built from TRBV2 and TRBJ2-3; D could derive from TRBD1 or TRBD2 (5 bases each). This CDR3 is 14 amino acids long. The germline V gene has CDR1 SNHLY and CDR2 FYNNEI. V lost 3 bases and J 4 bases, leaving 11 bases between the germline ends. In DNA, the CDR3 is TGTGCCAGCAGTGAGGTGACAGCGGCAGATACGCAGTATTTT. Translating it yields CASSEVTAADTQYF.

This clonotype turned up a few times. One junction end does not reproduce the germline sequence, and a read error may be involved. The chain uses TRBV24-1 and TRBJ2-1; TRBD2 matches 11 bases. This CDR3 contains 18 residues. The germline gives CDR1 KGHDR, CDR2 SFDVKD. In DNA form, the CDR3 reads TGTGCCACCAGTGATCCCGGGACTAGCGGAGGGACCTACAGTGAGCAGTTCTTC. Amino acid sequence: CATSDPGTSGGTYSEQFF.

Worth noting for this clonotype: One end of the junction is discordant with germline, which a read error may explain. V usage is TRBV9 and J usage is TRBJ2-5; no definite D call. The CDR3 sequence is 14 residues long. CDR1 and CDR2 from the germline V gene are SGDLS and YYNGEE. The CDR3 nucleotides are TGTGCCAGCAGCGTAGGAGGCTACCAAGAGACTCAGTACTTC. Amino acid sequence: CASSVGGYQETQYF.

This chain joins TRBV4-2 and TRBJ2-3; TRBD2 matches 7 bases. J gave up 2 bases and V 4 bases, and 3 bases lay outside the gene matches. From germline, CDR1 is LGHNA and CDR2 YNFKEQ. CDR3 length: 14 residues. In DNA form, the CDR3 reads TGTGCCAGCAGCCGACTAGCTGACACAGATACGCAGTATTTT. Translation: CASSRLADTDTQYF.

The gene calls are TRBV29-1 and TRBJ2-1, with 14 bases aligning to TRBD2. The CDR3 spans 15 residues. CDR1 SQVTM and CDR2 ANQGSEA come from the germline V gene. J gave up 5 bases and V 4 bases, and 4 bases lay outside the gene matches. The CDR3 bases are TGCAGCGTTGCGACTAGCGGGAGGGAAAACAATGAGCAGTTCTTC. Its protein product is CSVATSGRENNEQFF.

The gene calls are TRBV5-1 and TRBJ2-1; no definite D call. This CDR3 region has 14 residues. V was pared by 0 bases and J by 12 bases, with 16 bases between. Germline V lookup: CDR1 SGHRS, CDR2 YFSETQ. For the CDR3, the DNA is TGCGCCAGCAGCTTGGAAAGGACGGCCCCAGGGCAGTTCTTC. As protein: CASSLERTAPGQFF.